This T cell receptor (beta chain) is from a study of blood T cell repertoires in COVID-19. On the study more broadly: Acute and convalescent COVID-19 samples came from the United States, Italy and Spain.

In the study's own analysis: The assay estimated nucleated cells by amplifying reference gene primers. TCRdb's table, derived via immunoSEQ multiplex PCR, lists solely in-frame clones and lacks some. V and J calls and clone size are as listed in that table; D and trimming were resolved from the DNA. The sample contains 400,000 to 550,000 clones, 70% to 90% of which appear only once. Residents of about two dozen US areas, aged roughly 18 to 89 years, made up the participants. In assigning cohorts, the study relied on participant-reported clinical history. Points on this clone: This specimen includes other DNA sequences encoding the same CDR3.

The material sequenced was PBMCs or T cells enriched from blood (not recorded which). This TCR derives from a woman aged 18-29 years with acute COVID-19.

This CDR3 reads CASSVEGGGAPDTQYF. DNA for the CDR3: TGTGCCAGCAGCGTAGAAGGCGGGGGGGCCCCAGATACGCAGTATTTT. This sequence joins TRBV9 and TRBJ2-3; TRBD2 agrees at 9 bases. Germline V CDR1 and CDR2: SGDLS, YYNGEE. Trimming took 0 bases from V and 4 from J; bases not matched to a gene: 6. The CDR3 contains 16 residues.